This T cell receptor beta chain derives from a study of Ad26.COV2.S vaccination and SARS-CoV-2 variants. Across the study: The study gave Ad26.COV2.S intramuscularly, once or twice 56 days apart. Findings and caveats of the study: Breadth measured for non-spike TCRs was similar across vaccine and placebo recipients. Vaccinees displayed broader spike-specific TCR repertoires than placebo recipients.

This clone has just a few counts. As yet, its antigen is unknown. CDR3 size: 13 residues. V gave up 3 bases and J gave up 3 bases; unmatched junction bases: 2. TCRdb's copy holds only in-frame clones and misses some; the assay was immunoSEQ multiplex PCR. The data hold about 420,000 clones, with around nine tenths observed a single time. Treatment in this sample: over 15 received Ad26.COV2.S at low or high dose, single or two shots; about five received placebo; per-sample allocation not given. Following the first vaccine or placebo injection, samples were taken on day 63. The donor's status was that of an adult aged 18-55 years in Boston.

The receptor was isolated from a person aged 18-65 years who received the Ad26.COV2.S COVID-19 vaccine or a placebo. The sample consisted of peripheral blood, taken in a trial of Ad26.COV2.S vaccine versus placebo. The chain employs TRBV5-3 and TRBJ1-2; 7 bases are a match to TRBD1. TRBV5-3 is annotated as an ORF whose role is uncertain. In DNA form, the CDR3 reads TGTGCCAGAAGCTCACAGGGGTACTATGGCTACACCTTC. Amino acids: CARSSQGYYGYTF.